What follows are 3 T cell receptor beta chains derived from one specimen sequenced in a study of T cells after yellow fever vaccination. TCRdb re-called the 5' RACE reads with MiXCR, one entry per CDR3 protein. The data hold tens of thousands of distinct CDR3 sequences, with over 9.5% observed a single time. The source was PBMCs, either bulk or a sorted T-cell subset (CD4+, CD8+, memory, or dextramer-sorted; not recorded which), collected roughly 15 days after the first yellow fever vaccination. These receptors originate from a man in his late teens or twenties who received the YFV17D yellow fever vaccine.

The gene calls are TRBV5-1 and TRBJ1-1; 10 bases are shared with TRBD1. The CDR3 sequence is 17 residues long. V lost 3 bases and J lost 6; bases outside the gene matches: 14. Germline V gene lookup returns CDR1 SGHRS and CDR2 YFSETQ. For the CDR3, the DNA is TGCGCCAGCAGCTCGGACAGGGGGGCGCGAAAAAGGGCTGAAGCTTTCTTT. It yields the protein CASSSDRGARKRAEAFF.

This clonotype has at least ten counts. This chain links TRBV11-2 with TRBJ1-4; no definite D call. The length of the CDR3 is 12 residues. V was cut by 2 bases and J by 8 bases, with 6 bases left in between. Per germline, CDR1 SGHAT and CDR2 FQNNGV. This CDR3 is CASSLNREKLFF. In DNA, the CDR3 is TGTGCCAGCAGCTTAAATCGAGAAAAACTGTTTTTT.

This clonotype was observed at least ten times. The chain carries TRBV18 and TRBJ1-2; 9 bases match TRBD1. Germline loops: CDR1 KGHSH, CDR2 LQKENI. The J segment lost 8 bases and the V segment lost 2 bases, leaving 6 bases of the junction unmatched. The CDR3 has 14 residues. CDR3 in amino acids: CASSPEGQGSGYTF. In DNA, the CDR3 is TGTGCCAGCTCACCAGAGGGACAGGGTTCGGGCTACACCTTC.